The sequence of this T cell receptor (beta chain) was determined in a study of shared clonotypes between healthy human individuals. General observations from the study: Investigators collected only blood, and repertoires in tissues likely differ. Unshared clonotypes carried lower generation probabilities than those common to all four donors.

Germline lookup yields CDR1 KGHSH and CDR2 LQKENI. This CDR3 spans 14 amino acids. Of note for this clone: Its antigen remains unidentified. Mismatch with germline at one junction end may stem from a read error.

Repertoires were generated with immunoSEQ multiplex PCR, while TCRdb's copy carries only in-frame clones and drops some. The data hold millions of clones, with 85% to 95% observed a single time. Nashville, Tennessee was home to all donors, each a Caucasian adult. The source of this sequence is a man aged 18 to 30 in good health. The sample consisted of naive CD4+ T cells sorted from blood. This sample's subset: CD45RA+ positively selected. The chain uses TRBV18 and TRBJ2-3; tentatively, D is TRBD1 or TRBD2 (5 bases each). The DNA for the CDR3 is TGTGCCGGCTCCCTGGGGGTGGTGTCCGATACGCAGTATTTT. It specifies CAGSLGVVSDTQYF. The variable domain in full, completed from reference TRBV18 and TRBJ2-3, reads NAGVMQNPRHLVRRRGQEARLRCSPMKGHSHVYWYRQLPEEGLKFMVYLQKENIIDESGMPKERFSAEFPKEGPSILRIQQVVRGDSAAYFCAGSLGVVSDTQYFGPGTRLTVL.